The subject of this entry is one TCR beta chain. Its specificity is not known. The data belong to a study of T cell repertoires in ileal Crohn's disease. On the study more broadly: Postoperative therapy was given to about half: 10 to 12 thiopurines, 15 to 20 anti-TNF agents.

Regarding the study as a whole: Endoscopic recurrence occurred in every patient whose clonality exceeded 26.8%. Sorted CD8 T cells held more high-frequency clones than CD4.

Each sample's TCRB immunosequencing used around 510 nanograms of biopsy DNA. Assay used: immunoSEQ multiplex PCR; TCRdb lists only in-frame clones, some missing. The sample has approximately 15,000 clones, 84% seen once; the top ten hold approximately 6.9%. Per germline, CDR1 WSHSY and CDR2 SAAADI. The CDR3 is 14 residues long. V shed 5 bases and J 1 base; nucleotides not matched to a gene: 3. This chain joins TRBV10-2 and TRBJ2-7, with TRBD1 matching over 9 bases. The origin of this receptor is an adult with Crohn's disease. Sequences were obtained from ileal tissue. The CDR3 loop is CASSSTGGSYEQYF. CDR3 sequence (DNA): TGCGCCAGCAGTTCGACAGGGGGTTCCTACGAGCAGTACTTC.